This is a list of T cell receptor beta chains from one sample in a study of T cell responses to AZD1222 COVID-19 vaccine. Assay used: immunoSEQ multiplex PCR; TCRdb lists only in-frame clones, some missing. Among some 120,000 clones listed, roughly 89% were seen once. Source: peripheral blood, taken on day 0 of AZD1222 vaccination. These receptors came from an adult in good health. Both conserved end residues are part of each CDR3. The order of the fields is CDR3 protein, CDR3 DNA, CDR3 length, J gene, V gene, D gene, clone size. D genes are given only for firm matches. Only part of the rows carry a size: once, few, many, or a class if the clone is expanded.

CASSLEPGDFYGYTF	TGCGCCAGCAGCTTGGAACCAGGGGACTTCTATGGCTACACCTTC	15	TRBJ1-2	TRBV5-1	NA	NA
CASSLNYRGQPQHF	TGCGCCAGCAGCCTCAATTACAGGGGCCAGCCCCAGCATTTT	14	TRBJ1-5	TRBV10-2	TRBD1	NA
CASSLGGTWEKLFF	TGTGCCAGCAGCTTAGGTGGTACGTGGGAAAAACTGTTTTTT	14	TRBJ1-4	TRBV7-9	NA	once
CASSLGVRGHYEQYF	TGTGCCAGCAGCTTAGGGGTCAGGGGGCACTACGAGCAGTACTTC	15	TRBJ2-7	TRBV11-2	TRBD1	NA
CASSFVGQGGTDTQYF	TGTGCCAGCAGTTTTGTGGGACAGGGGGGCACAGATACGCAGTATTTT	16	TRBJ2-3	TRBV28	TRBD1	NA
CASSYGTGGSYEQYF	TGTGCCAGCAGTTACGGGACAGGGGGATCCTACGAGCAGTACTTC	15	TRBJ2-7	TRBV28	TRBD1	NA
CASTRGRAYEQFF	TGTGCCAGCACCCGGGGGAGGGCGTATGAGCAGTTCTTC	13	TRBJ2-1	TRBV27	TRBD2	NA
CASSHEGRTEAFF	TGTGCCAGCAGCCATGAAGGACGCACTGAAGCTTTCTTT	13	TRBJ1-1	TRBV3-1/TRBV3-2	NA	NA
CASSLVWGPYEQYF	TGCGCCAGCAGCTTGGTATGGGGTCCCTACGAGCAGTACTTC	14	TRBJ2-7	TRBV5-1	NA	once
CASSEARGGLATDTQYF	TGCGCCAGCAGTGAGGCAAGGGGGGGACTAGCGACAGATACGCAGTATTTT	17	TRBJ2-3	TRBV10-1	TRBD2	once
CASSLLGREGEAFF	TGTGCCAGCAGTTTATTAGGTCGCGAAGGAGAAGCTTTCTTT	14	TRBJ1-1	TRBV27	NA	NA
CASSLLSPNEQFF	TGTGCCAGCAGTTTATTGAGTCCCAATGAGCAGTTCTTC	13	TRBJ2-1	TRBV28	NA	NA
CASRIDGGPFDGYTF	TGTGCCAGCAGAATTGATGGGGGGCCTTTCGATGGCTACACCTTC	15	TRBJ1-2	TRBV5-4	NA	NA
CASSLGGSHEQFF	TGCGCCAGCAGCTTGGGAGGGTCCCATGAGCAGTTCTTC	13	TRBJ2-1	TRBV5-1	NA	NA
CASSLADRAPGPQHF	TGTGCCAGCAGCTTGGCGGACAGGGCCCCGGGGCCCCAGCATTTT	15	TRBJ1-5	TRBV5-6	TRBD1	NA
CASSQQIEQYF	TGCGCCAGCTCCCAACAGATCGAGCAGTACTTC	11	TRBJ2-7	TRBV10-2	NA	NA
CASSLGQGGEKLFF	TGCGCCAGCAGCTTGGGGCAGGGCGGAGAAAAACTGTTTTTT	14	TRBJ1-4	TRBV5-1	NA	NA
CASSKVHRGVGGNTIYF	TGTGCCAGCAGTAAAGTTCACAGGGGAGTAGGTGGAAACACCATATATTTT	17	TRBJ1-3	TRBV6-1	TRBD1	NA
CASSLSEGPYGYTF	TGTGCCAGCAGCTTATCCGAGGGGCCCTATGGCTACACCTTC	14	TRBJ1-2	TRBV7-8	NA	NA
CASSHEQGGGYTF	TGTGCCAGCAGCCACGAACAGGGTGGTGGCTACACCTTC	13	TRBJ1-2	TRBV4-2	NA	NA
CASTMFGRAENTEAFF	TGTGCCAGCACTATGTTTGGCAGGGCGGAGAACACTGAAGCTTTCTTT	16	TRBJ1-1	TRBV28	NA	NA
CASSYIQGGFYNEQFF	TGTGCCAGCAGTTACATTCAGGGGGGGTTTTACAATGAGCAGTTCTTC	16	TRBJ2-1	TRBV7-6	NA	NA
CASTLRDIPSYGYTF	TGTGCCAGCACTCTCAGGGACATACCTTCCTATGGCTACACCTTC	15	TRBJ1-2	TRBV28	NA	few
CASSTGQGGNEKLFF	TGCGCCAGCAGCACCGGACAGGGAGGTAATGAAAAACTGTTTTTT	15	TRBJ1-4	TRBV5-1	TRBD1	NA
CASSVGAGLNTEAFF	TGTGCCAGCAGCGTAGGGGCAGGGTTAAACACTGAAGCTTTCTTT	15	TRBJ1-1	TRBV9	NA	NA
CASSRVLENEQFF	TGCGCCAGCAGCCGCGTGTTAGAGAATGAGCAGTTCTTC	13	TRBJ2-1	TRBV5-1	NA	once
CASSQVPEGEAFF	TGTGCCAGCAGCCAAGTACCTGAAGGGGAAGCTTTCTTT	13	TRBJ1-1	TRBV3-1/TRBV3-2	NA	NA
CASSHGGRLAGDYEQYF	TGTGCCAGCAGCCACGGGGGGCGTCTAGCGGGAGACTACGAGCAGTACTTC	17	TRBJ2-7	TRBV6-2/TRBV6-3	TRBD2	NA
CASSEVPGLAPGELFF	TGTGCCAGCAGTGAAGTTCCCGGACTAGCACCGGGGGAGCTGTTTTTT	16	TRBJ2-2	TRBV2	TRBD2	many
CASSTVGGSGTLQYF	TGTGCCAGTAGTACGGTGGGAGGCTCGGGGACACTTCAGTACTTC	15	TRBJ2-4	TRBV19	NA	NA
CASSVATTYEQYF	TGTGCCAGCAGTGTCGCCACTACCTACGAGCAGTACTTC	13	TRBJ2-7	TRBV2	NA	NA
CASSPPDWEKLFF	TGTGCCAGCAGTCCCCCAGACTGGGAAAAACTGTTTTTT	13	TRBJ1-4	TRBV28	NA	NA